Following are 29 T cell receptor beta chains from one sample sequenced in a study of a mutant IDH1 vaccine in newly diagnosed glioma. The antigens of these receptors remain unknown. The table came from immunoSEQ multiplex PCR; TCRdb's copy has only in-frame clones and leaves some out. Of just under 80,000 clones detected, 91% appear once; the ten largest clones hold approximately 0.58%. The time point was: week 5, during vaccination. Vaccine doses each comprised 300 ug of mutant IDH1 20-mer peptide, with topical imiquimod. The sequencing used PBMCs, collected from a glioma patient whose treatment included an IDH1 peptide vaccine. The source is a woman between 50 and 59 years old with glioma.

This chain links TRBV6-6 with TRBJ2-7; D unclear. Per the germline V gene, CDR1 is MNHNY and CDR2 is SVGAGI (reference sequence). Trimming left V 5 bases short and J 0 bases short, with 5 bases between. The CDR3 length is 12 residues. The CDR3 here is CASSLSSYEQYF. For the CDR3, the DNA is TGTGCCAGCAGTCTCAGCTCCTACGAGCAGTACTTC.

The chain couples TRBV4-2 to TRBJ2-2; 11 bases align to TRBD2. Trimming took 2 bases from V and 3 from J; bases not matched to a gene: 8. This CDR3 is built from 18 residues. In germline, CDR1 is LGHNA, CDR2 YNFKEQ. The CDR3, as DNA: TGTGCCAGCAGCCAATATAGCGGGAGGGCCCGGGACACCGGGGAGCTGTTTTTT. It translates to CASSQYSGRARDTGELFF.

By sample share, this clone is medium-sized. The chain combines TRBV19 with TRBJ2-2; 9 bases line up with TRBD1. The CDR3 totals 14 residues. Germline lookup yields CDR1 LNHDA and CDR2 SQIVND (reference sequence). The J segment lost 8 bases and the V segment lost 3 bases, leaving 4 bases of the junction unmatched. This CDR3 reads CASSIHRGPGELFF. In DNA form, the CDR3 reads TGTGCCAGTAGTATTCACAGGGGGCCGGGGGAGCTGTTTTTT.

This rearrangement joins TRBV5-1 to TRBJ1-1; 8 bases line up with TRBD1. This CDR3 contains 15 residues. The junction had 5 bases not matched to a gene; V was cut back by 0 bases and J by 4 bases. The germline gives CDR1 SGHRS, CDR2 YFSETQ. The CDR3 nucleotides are TGCGCCAGCAGCTTGGGGGCAGGGGGCATCACTGAAGCTTTCTTT. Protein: CASSLGAGGITEAFF.

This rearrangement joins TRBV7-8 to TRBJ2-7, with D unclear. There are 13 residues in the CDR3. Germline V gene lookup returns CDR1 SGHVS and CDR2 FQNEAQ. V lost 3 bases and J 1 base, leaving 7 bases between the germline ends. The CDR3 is CASSFAVSYEQYF. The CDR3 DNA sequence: TGTGCCAGCAGCTTTGCGGTTTCCTACGAGCAGTACTTC.

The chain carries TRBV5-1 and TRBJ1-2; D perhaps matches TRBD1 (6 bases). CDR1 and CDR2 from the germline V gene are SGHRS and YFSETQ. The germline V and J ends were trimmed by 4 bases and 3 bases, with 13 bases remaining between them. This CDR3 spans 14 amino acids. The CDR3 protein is CASSTEGGYYGYTF. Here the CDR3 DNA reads TGCGCCAGCAGCACTGAGGGGGGATACTATGGCTACACCTTC.

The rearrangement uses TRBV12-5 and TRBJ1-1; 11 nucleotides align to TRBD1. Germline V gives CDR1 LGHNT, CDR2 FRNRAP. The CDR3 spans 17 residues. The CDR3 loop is CATRSDRGRFAGTEAFF. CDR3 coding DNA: TGTGCAACACGCTCGGACAGGGGGCGCTTCGCGGGCACTGAAGCTTTCTTT.

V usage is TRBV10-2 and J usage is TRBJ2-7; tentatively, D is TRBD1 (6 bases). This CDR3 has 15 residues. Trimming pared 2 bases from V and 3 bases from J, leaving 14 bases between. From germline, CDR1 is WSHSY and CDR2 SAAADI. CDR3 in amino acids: CASSEGQGSIYEQYF. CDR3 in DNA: TGCGCCAGCAGTGAGGGCCAGGGGAGCATCTACGAGCAGTACTTC.

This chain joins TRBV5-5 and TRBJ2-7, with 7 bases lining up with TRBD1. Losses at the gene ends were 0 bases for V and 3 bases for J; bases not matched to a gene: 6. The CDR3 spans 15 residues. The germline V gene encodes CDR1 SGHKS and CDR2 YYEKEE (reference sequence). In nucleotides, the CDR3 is TGTGCCAGCAGCTTGGGCCCGGGACAGAACTACGAGCAGTACTTC. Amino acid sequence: CASSLGPGQNYEQYF.

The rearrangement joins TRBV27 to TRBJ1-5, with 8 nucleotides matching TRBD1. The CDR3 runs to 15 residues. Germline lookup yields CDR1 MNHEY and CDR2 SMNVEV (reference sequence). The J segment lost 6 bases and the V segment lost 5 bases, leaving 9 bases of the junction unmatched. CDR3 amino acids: CASSPRTGNFQPQHF. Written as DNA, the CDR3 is TGTGCCAGCAGTCCGCGGACAGGGAATTTTCAGCCCCAGCATTTT.

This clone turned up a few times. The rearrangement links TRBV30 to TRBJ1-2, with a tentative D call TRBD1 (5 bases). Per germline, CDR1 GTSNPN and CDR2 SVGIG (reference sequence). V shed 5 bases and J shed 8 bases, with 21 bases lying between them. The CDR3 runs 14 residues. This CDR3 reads CAWERQGRSQGYTF. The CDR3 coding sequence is TGTGCCTGGGAGCGGCAGGGAAGGAGCCAGGGCTACACCTTC.

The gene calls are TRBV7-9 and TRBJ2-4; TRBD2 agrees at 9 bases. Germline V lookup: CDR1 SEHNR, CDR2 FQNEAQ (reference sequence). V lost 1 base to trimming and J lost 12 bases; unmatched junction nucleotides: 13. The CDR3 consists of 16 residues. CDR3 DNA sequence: TGTGCCAGCAGCTTAGAAGGAGGACTAGCGAGGACGACTCAGTACTTC. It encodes CASSLEGGLARTTQYF.

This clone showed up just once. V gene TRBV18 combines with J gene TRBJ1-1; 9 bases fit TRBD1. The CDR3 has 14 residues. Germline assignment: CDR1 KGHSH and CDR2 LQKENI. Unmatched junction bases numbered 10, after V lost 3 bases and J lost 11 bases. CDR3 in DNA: TGTGCCAGCTCACCCCCCGGGACAGGGCTTAAGGCTTTCTTT. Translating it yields CASSPPGTGLKAFF.

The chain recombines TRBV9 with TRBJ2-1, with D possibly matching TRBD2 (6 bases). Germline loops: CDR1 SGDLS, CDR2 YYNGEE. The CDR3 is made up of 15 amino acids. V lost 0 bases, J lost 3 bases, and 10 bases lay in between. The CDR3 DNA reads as TGTGCCAGCAGCGTAGTCGAGGGAGGCTACAATGAGCAGTTCTTC. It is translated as CASSVVEGGYNEQFF.

In DNA, the CDR3 is TGTGCCATCAGTGGCAACTCGAAAGGCGCAGATACGCAGTATTTT. Translated: CAISGNSKGADTQYF. V usage is TRBV10-3 and J usage is TRBJ2-3; D gene uncertain. Germline V CDR1 and CDR2: ENHRY, SYGVKD. V lost 4 bases, J lost 4 bases, and 15 bases lay in between. The CDR3 extends over 15 amino acids.

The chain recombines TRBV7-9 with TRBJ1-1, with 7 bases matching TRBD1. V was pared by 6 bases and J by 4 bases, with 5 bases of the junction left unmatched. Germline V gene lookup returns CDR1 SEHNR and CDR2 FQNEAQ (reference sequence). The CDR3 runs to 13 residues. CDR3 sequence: CASRPGGGTEAFF. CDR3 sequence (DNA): TGTGCCAGCAGACCAGGGGGAGGCACTGAAGCTTTCTTT.

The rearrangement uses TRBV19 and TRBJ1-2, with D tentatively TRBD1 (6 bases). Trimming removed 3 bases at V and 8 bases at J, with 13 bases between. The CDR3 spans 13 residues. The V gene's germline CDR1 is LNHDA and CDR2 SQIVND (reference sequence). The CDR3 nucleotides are TGTGCCAGTAGTATCAACAGGGAGTACGGCTACACCTTC. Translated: CASSINREYGYTF.

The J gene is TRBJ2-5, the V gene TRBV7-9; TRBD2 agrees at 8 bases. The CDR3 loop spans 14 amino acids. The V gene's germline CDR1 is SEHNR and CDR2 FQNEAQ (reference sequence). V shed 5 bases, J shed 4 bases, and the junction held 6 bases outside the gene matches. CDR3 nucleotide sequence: TGTGCCAGCAGCGGGAGCGGGGGAGGAGAGACCCAGTACTTC. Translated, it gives CASSGSGGGETQYF.

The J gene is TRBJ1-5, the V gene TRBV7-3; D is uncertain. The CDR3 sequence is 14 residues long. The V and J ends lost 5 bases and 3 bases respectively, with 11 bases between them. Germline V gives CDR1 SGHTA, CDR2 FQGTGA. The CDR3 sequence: CASSPGTYNQPQHF. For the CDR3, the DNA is TGTGCCAGCAGCCCCGGTACCTACAATCAGCCCCAGCATTTT.

CDR3 nucleotide sequence: TGTGCCAGCAGCTTGGACCTTGGACAGGCTAATTCACCCCTCCACTTT. This sequence encodes CASSLDLGQANSPLHF. V and J are TRBV5-6 and TRBJ1-6, with 7 bases aligning to TRBD1. The CDR3 totals 16 residues. Germline CDR1 is SGHDT and CDR2 is YYEEEE. J gave up 6 bases and V 0 bases, and 6 bases lay outside the gene matches. Using reference TRBV5-6 and TRBJ1-6 for the parts outside the CDR3, the full variable domain is DAGVTQSPTHLIKTRGQQVTLRCSPKSGHDTVSWYQQALGQGPQFIFQYYEEEERQRGNFPDRFSGHQFPNYSSELNVNALLLGDSALYLCASSLDLGQANSPLHFGNGTRLTVT.

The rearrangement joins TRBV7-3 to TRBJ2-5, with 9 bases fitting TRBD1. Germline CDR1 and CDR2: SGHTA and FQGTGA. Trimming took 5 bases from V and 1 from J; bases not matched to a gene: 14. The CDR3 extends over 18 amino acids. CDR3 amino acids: CASSPQGTGSLTQETQYF. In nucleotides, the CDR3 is TGTGCCAGCAGCCCTCAGGGGACAGGGAGCTTAACCCAAGAGACCCAGTACTTC.

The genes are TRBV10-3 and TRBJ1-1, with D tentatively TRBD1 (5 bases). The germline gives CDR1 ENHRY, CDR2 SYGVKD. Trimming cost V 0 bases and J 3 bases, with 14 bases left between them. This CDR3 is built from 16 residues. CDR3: CAISESMGGDYTEAFF. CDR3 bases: TGTGCCATCAGTGAGTCGATGGGGGGTGACTACACTGAAGCTTTCTTT.

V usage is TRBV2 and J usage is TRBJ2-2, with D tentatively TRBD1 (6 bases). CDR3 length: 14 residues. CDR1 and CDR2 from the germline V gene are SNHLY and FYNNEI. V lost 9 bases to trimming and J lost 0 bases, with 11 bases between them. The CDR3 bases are TGTGCCAGTGACAGGCTGCCGAACACCGGGGAGCTGTTTTTT. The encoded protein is CASDRLPNTGELFF.

CDR3 amino acids: CASSLIGGRTEAFF. The CDR3 bases are TGTGCCAGCAGCTTAATCGGGGGGCGGACTGAAGCTTTCTTT. The chain uses TRBV7-2 and TRBJ1-1; maybe TRBD1 (6 bases). V lost 2 bases and J lost 5, with 12 bases in between. CDR3 length: 14 amino acids. Germline CDR1 reads SGHTA; CDR2 reads FQGNSA.

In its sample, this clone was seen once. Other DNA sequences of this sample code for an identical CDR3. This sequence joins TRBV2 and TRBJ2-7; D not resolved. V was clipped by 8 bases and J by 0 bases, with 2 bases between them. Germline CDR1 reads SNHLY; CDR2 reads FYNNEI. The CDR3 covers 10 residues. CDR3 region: CASSSYEQYF. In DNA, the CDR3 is TGTGCCAGCTCCTCCTACGAGCAGTACTTC.

CDR3 DNA sequence: TGTGCCAGCAGCCCCTACGTCAGGAACACTGAAGCTTTCTTT. This translates into CASSPYVRNTEAFF. The rearrangement uses TRBV28 and TRBJ1-1; D gene ambiguous. The CDR3 is 14 residues long. Germline V gene data show CDR1 as MDHEN and CDR2 as SYDVKM. Trimming removed 6 bases at V and 1 base at J, with 12 bases between. The complete variable domain, with remaining parts taken from reference TRBV28 and TRBJ1-1, reads DVKVTQSSRYLVKRTGEKVFLECVQDMDHENMFWYRQDPGLGLRLIYFSYDVKMKEKGDIPEGYSVSREKKERFSLILESASTNQTSMYLCASSPYVRNTEAFFGQGTRLTVV.

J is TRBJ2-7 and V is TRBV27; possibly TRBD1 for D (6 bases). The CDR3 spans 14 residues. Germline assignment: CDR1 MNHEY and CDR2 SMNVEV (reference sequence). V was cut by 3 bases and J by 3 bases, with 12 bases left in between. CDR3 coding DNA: TGTGCCAGCAGTTTTGTAGGACAGATCTACGAGCAGTACTTC. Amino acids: CASSFVGQIYEQYF.

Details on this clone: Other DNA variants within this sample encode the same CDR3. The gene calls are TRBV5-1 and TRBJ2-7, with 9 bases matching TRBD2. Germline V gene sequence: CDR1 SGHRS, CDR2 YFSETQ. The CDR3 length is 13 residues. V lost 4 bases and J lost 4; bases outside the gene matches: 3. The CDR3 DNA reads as TGCGCCAGCAGCCCGGGACTAGCTTACGAGCAGTACTTC. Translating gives CASSPGLAYEQYF.

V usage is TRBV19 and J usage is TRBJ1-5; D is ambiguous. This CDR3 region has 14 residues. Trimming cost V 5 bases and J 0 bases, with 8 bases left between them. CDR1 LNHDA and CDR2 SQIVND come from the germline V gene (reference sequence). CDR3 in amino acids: CASSGRYSNQPQHF. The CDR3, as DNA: TGTGCCAGTAGTGGACGGTATAGCAATCAGCCCCAGCATTTT.